Following are 6 T cell receptor beta chains from one sample sequenced in a study of tumor-infiltrating lymphocytes in primary liver carcinoma. Using a constant-region primer together with ProtoScript II reverse transcriptase, TCR beta cDNA was made from about 500 ng of total RNA. Libraries for TCR beta were built through three nested multiplex PCR rounds, which together made up a slightly modified ARM-PCR procedure. TRBV1-TRBV30 forward primers and a C-beta reverse primer were used in the first two PCR rounds, which each ran for about 9 cycles. TCRdb re-called the multiplex PCR reads through MiXCR, storing one row per CDR3 protein. This sample has tens of thousands of distinct CDR3 sequences; around 70% occur once, and the top ten carry 15% to 20%. Both RNA and DNA were isolated together from around 20-30 mg of bulk tissue that had not been sorted. Sequencing was done on a sample of liver tumor tissue from sampling region 1. Subset defined: tumor region T1, superior pole. These receptor sequences come from a man aged 35 to 55 with primary liver carcinoma and hepatitis B virus infection.

A note on this clonotype: One end of the junction varies from germline; a read error may be responsible. V gene TRBV29-1 combines with J gene TRBJ2-4; TRBD2 is a possible D gene (6 bases). CDR1 is SQVTM and CDR2 is ANQGSEA in the germline V gene. The CDR3 consists of 13 residues. In DNA, the CDR3 is TGCAGCATTGGCCGGAGGGGTTCAAACATTCGGTACTTC. Translated: CSIGRRGSNIRYF.

This clonotype occurred many times. V is TRBV28 and J is TRBJ2-7; 11 positions match TRBD2. Germline V lookup: CDR1 MDHEN, CDR2 SYDVKM. The trim removed 4 bases at V and 4 bases at J, leaving 6 bases unmatched. The CDR3 has 15 amino acids. The CDR3 DNA reads as TGTGCCAGCAGTTCCGCCGGGACTAGCGGTTACGAGCAGTACTTC. It translates to CASSSAGTSGYEQYF.

The rearrangement links TRBV7-6 to TRBJ2-5; the D is unclear. This CDR3 is 13 amino acids long. The germline CDR1 and CDR2 sequences are SGHVS and FNYEAQ. With 1 base removed from V and 5 bases from J, the gap between germline ends came to 8 bases. The CDR3: CASSLVWLETQYF. For the CDR3, the DNA is TGTGCCAGCAGCTTAGTATGGTTGGAGACCCAGTACTTC.

Notes on this clonotype: A much larger clone sits a single nucleotide away, making a read error possible. This is likely a read error, given that the CDR3 carries no conserved phenylalanine or tryptophan at its end. The chain uses TRBV10-3 and TRBJ1-2; unclear D gene. V was shortened by 5 bases and J by 1 base, with 14 bases between the two germline ends. The CDR3 loop spans 15 amino acids. The V gene's germline CDR1 is ENHRY and CDR2 SYGVKD. The CDR3 spells CAISRMEEVNYGYTL. The CDR3 bases are TGTGCCATCAGTAGGATGGAAGAAGTTAACTATGGCTACACCCTC.

This clonotype was observed once. This sequence joins TRBV2 and TRBJ2-1; 9 bases align to TRBD2. CDR3 size: 18 residues. Trimming took 4 bases from V and 4 from J; bases not matched to a gene: 14. Germline V gives CDR1 SNHLY, CDR2 FYNNEI. CDR3 sequence: CASSVVSGSVVLYNEQFF. The CDR3 bases are TGTGCCAGCAGTGTGGTTAGCGGGAGTGTTGTATTATACAATGAGCAGTTCTTC.

As to this clonotype: One junction end disagrees with the germline gene, perhaps due to a read error. The V gene is TRBV6-2 or TRBV6-3, the J gene TRBJ2-5; D is tentatively TRBD1 or TRBD2 (5 bases each). The germline V gene has CDR1 MNHEY and CDR2 SVGEGT. The CDR3 length is 15 residues. CDR3 in DNA: TGTCCCAGCAGTTACCCTCCTGGGCCACCGGGGACCCACTACTTC. Its protein is CPSSYPPGPPGTHYF.